This T cell receptor (beta chain) originates from a study of shared clonotypes between healthy human individuals. Germline loops: CDR1 SGHRS, CDR2 YFSETQ. Trimming cost V 3 bases and J 8 bases; bases outside gene matches: 11. This CDR3 contains 15 residues. For this clone: Its antigen is still unknown.

Produced via immunoSEQ multiplex PCR; TCRdb's table is partial and in-frame only. The table has 2 million to 2.5 million clones, roughly 93% seen once; the top ten hold 0.36%. General study results and limits: Read depth was anticipated to influence clonotype sharing among donors. Clonotypes shared by all four donors outscored non-shared clonotypes in generation probability.

The sequenced material came from naive CD4+ T cells from PBMCs. The subset was: CD45RA+ positively selected. The J gene is TRBJ2-1, the V gene TRBV5-1; TRBD1 matches 7 bases. The TCR sequence derives from a man between 18 and 29 years old in good health. Some clones in this sample may be carry-over from other donors' samples. The CDR3 DNA sequence: TGCGCCAGCAGCTCGCGGACATTCCAGGGGGATGAGCAGTTCTTC. Its translation: CASSSRTFQGDEQFF.